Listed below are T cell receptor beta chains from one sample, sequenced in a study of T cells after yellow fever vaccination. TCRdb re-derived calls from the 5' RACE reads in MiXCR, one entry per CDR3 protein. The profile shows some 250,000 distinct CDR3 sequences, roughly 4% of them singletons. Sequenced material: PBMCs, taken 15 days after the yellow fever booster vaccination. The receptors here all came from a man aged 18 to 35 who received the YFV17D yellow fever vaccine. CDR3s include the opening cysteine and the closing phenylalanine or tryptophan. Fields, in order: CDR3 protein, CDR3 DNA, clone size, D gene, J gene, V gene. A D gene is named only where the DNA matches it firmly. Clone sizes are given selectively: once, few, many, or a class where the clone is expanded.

CDR3: CAISEFTGELFF
DNA: TGTGCCATCAGTGAGTTCACCGGGGAGCTGTTTTTT
size: many
D: NA
J: TRBJ2-2
V: TRBV10-3

CDR3: CSVEELESYYNEQFF
DNA: TGCAGCGTTGAAGAATTGGAGAGTTACTACAATGAGCAGTTCTTC
size: many
D: NA
J: TRBJ2-1
V: TRBV29-1

CDR3: CASSETGVLTGELFF
DNA: TGTGCCAGCAGCGAGACAGGGGTATTGACCGGGGAGCTGTTTTTT
size: many
D: TRBD1
J: TRBJ2-2
V: TRBV5-5

CDR3: CASSPVQGNYGYTF
DNA: TGTGCCAGCAGTCCGGTACAGGGCAACTATGGCTACACCTTC
size: few
D: NA
J: TRBJ1-2
V: TRBV6-5

CDR3: CASSVTLDTQYF
DNA: TGTGCCAGCAGCGTAACCTTAGATACGCAGTATTTT
size: many
D: NA
J: TRBJ2-3
V: TRBV7-2

CDR3: CASSLVRGGNNEQFF
DNA: TGTGCCAGCAGCTTAGTGCGGGGGGGCAATAATGAGCAGTTCTTC
size: many
D: TRBD2
J: TRBJ2-1
V: TRBV7-3

CDR3: CASSPTLGQPQHF
DNA: TGTGCCAGCAGCCCGACGCTGGGGCAGCCCCAGCATTTT
size: many
D: NA
J: TRBJ1-5
V: TRBV11-2

CDR3: CASSQGHSNQPQHF
DNA: TGCGCCAGCAGCCAGGGACACAGCAATCAGCCCCAGCATTTT
size: many
D: NA
J: TRBJ1-5
V: TRBV5-1

CDR3: CASSQATGTAPYEQYF
DNA: TGCGCCAGCAGCCAAGCTACCGGGACAGCCCCCTACGAGCAGTACTTC
size: once
D: TRBD1
J: TRBJ2-7
V: TRBV4-1

CDR3: CATSRGGTNTEAFF
DNA: TGTGCCACCTCCCGGGGAGGGACGAACACTGAAGCTTTCTTT
size: many
D: NA
J: TRBJ1-1
V: TRBV24-1

CDR3: CASSYTGTENYEQYF
DNA: TGTGCCAGCAGCTATACCGGGACAGAGAACTACGAGCAGTACTTC
size: few
D: TRBD1
J: TRBJ2-7
V: TRBV7-2

CDR3: CSARAPGLAEEQYF
DNA: TGCAGTGCTAGAGCACCGGGACTAGCAGAGGAGCAGTACTTC
size: many
D: TRBD2
J: TRBJ2-7
V: TRBV20-1

CDR3: CASSSGSSSREFF
DNA: TGTGCCAGCAGTTCGGGGAGTAGTAGTCGAGAGTTCTTC
size: many
D: NA
J: TRBJ2-1
V: TRBV7-9

CDR3: CASSPGRATQYF
DNA: TGTGCCAGCAGCCCGGGGCGGGCGACCCAGTACTTC
size: many
D: NA
J: TRBJ2-5
V: TRBV3-1

CDR3: CASEALGGANVLTF
DNA: TGTGCCAGCGAGGCCTTGGGTGGGGCCAACGTCCTGACTTTC
size: NA
D: NA
J: TRBJ2-6
V: TRBV12-3/TRBV12-4

CDR3: CASRGSSYQETQYF
DNA: TGCGCCAGCAGGGGATCCTCTTACCAAGAGACCCAGTACTTC
size: many
D: NA
J: TRBJ2-5
V: TRBV5-1

CDR3: CASNARLRNQPQHF
DNA: TGTGCCAGCAACGCCCGACTACGCAATCAGCCCCAGCATTTT
size: many
D: NA
J: TRBJ1-5
V: TRBV6-2/TRBV6-3

CDR3: CASSLAAHEQFF
DNA: TGTGCCAGCAGCTTAGCTGCCCATGAGCAGTTCTTC
size: many
D: NA
J: TRBJ2-1
V: TRBV11-2

CDR3: CASSFRDRGDYGYTF
DNA: TGTGCCAGCAGCTTCCGGGACAGGGGCGACTATGGCTACACCTTC
size: many
D: TRBD1
J: TRBJ1-2
V: TRBV5-4

CDR3: CASSLSINTGELFF
DNA: TGTGCCAGCAGTTTAAGTATAAACACCGGGGAGCTGTTTTTT
size: many
D: NA
J: TRBJ2-2
V: TRBV12-3/TRBV12-4

CDR3: CASSLAGKGSSLRSGANVLTF
DNA: TGTGCCAGCAGCTTAGCGGGGAAAGGGTCATCGCTTCGCTCTGGGGCCAACGTCCTGACTTTC
size: NA
D: NA
J: TRBJ2-6
V: TRBV7-8

CDR3: CASRRGANVLTF
DNA: TGTGCCAGCAGGAGAGGGGCCAACGTCCTGACTTTC
size: NA
D: NA
J: TRBJ2-6
V: TRBV27

CDR3: CASSLQGSLVEQYF
DNA: TGCGCCAGCAGCCTGCAGGGTTCTTTGGTCGAGCAGTACTTC
size: many
D: NA
J: TRBJ2-7
V: TRBV4-3

CDR3: CASSYSGSNEQFF
DNA: TGCGCCAGCAGCTATAGCGGGAGTAATGAGCAGTTCTTC
size: many
D: TRBD2
J: TRBJ2-1
V: TRBV5-1

CDR3: CSVDWQSSYNEQFF
DNA: TGCAGCGTTGATTGGCAGAGCTCCTACAATGAGCAGTTCTTC
size: many
D: NA
J: TRBJ2-1
V: TRBV29-1

CDR3: CASSLDVGGSSYNEQFF
DNA: TGTGCCAGCAGCTTAGATGTCGGGGGAAGCTCCTACAATGAGCAGTTCTTC
size: many
D: NA
J: TRBJ2-1
V: TRBV7-6

CDR3: CASSTTSSRDTQYF
DNA: TGTGCCAGCAGTACGACTAGCTCCAGAGATACGCAGTATTTT
size: many
D: TRBD2
J: TRBJ2-3
V: TRBV6-5

CDR3: CASSQDSGGAETQYF
DNA: TGTGCCAGCAGCCAAGATAGCGGGGGGGCCGAGACCCAGTACTTC
size: many
D: TRBD2
J: TRBJ2-5
V: TRBV4-2

CDR3: CSASVASNNPF
DNA: TGCAGTGCTAGCGTGGCCAGCAACAACCCTTTT
size: many
D: NA
J: TRBJ1-1
V: TRBV20-1

CDR3: CSAGTASTWSYNSPLHF
DNA: TGCAGTGCCGGGACCGCCAGTACGTGGTCCTATAATTCACCCCTCCACTTT
size: NA
D: NA
J: TRBJ1-6
V: TRBV20-1

CDR3: CASSFVGKPPEAFF
DNA: TGTGCCAGCAGCTTCGTCGGGAAGCCACCCGAAGCTTTCTTT
size: many
D: NA
J: TRBJ1-1
V: TRBV7-9